This T cell receptor beta chain was identified during a study of blood T cell repertoires in COVID-19. Using immunoSEQ multiplex PCR, the repertoire was profiled, and TCRdb retains in-frame clones only, with some absent. The repertoire holds around 150,000 clones, with 81% as singletons. Germline V gene data show CDR1 as LNHNV and CDR2 as YYDKDF (reference sequence). The CDR3 has 14 amino acids. Unmatched junction bases numbered 8, after V lost 2 bases and J lost 8 bases. The rearrangement uses TRBV15 and TRBJ1-2; 7 bases are shared with TRBD1. The sequence was collected from a man in his fifties or sixties with active or convalescent COVID-19. Input material: peripheral blood. Written as DNA, the CDR3 is TGTGCCACCAGCAGATCCCGGGACAGAGGAGGCTACACCTTC. This encodes CATSRSRDRGGYTF.